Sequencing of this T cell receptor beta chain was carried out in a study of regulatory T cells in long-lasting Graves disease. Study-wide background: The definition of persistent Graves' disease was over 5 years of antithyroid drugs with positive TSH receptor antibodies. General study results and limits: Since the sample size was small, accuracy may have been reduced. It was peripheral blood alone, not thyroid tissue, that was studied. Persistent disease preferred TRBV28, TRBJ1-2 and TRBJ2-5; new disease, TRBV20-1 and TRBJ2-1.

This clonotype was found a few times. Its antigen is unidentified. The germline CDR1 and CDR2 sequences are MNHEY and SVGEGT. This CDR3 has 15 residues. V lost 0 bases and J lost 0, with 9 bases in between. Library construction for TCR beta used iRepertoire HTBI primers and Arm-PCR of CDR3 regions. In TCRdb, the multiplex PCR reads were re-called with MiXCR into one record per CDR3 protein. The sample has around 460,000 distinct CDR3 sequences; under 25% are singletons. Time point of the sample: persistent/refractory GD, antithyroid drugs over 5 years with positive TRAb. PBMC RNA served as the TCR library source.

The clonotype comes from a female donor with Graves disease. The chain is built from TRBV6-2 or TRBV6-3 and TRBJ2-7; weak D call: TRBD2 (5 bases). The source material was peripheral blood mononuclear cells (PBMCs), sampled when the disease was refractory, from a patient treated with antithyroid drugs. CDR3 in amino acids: CASSYSVAYSYEQYF. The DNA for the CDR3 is TGTGCCAGCAGTTACTCGGTAGCGTACTCCTACGAGCAGTACTTC.